The clone carrying this T cell receptor (beta chain) was seen a handful of times. Antigen specificity is unknown. CDR3 length equals 14 residues. Trimming cost V 0 bases and J 8 bases, with 14 bases left between them. Germline values: CDR1 SGDLS, CDR2 YYNGEE. This sample is part of a study of T-cell memory formation after mild COVID-19. The study's findings and limits: Those CD4+ clones that contracted were mainly in CM and EM (CD8+ ones in EMRA).

Using constant-segment primers, 5'RACE produced TCR alpha and TCR beta cDNA libraries carrying sample barcodes and UMIs. A single record per CDR3 protein comes from TCRdb applying MiXCR to the 5' RACE reads. The sample lists around 310,000 distinct CDR3 sequences; approximately 16% were seen once. The rearrangement joins TRBV9 to TRBJ2-5; a weak D match, TRBD1 (5 bases). Sequenced: PBMCs or a T cell subset sorted from them (not recorded which). This sequence was found in a young man who had mild COVID-19 (a few samples of this study predate the infection). Cell type and time point are not known. The CDR3 DNA follows: TGTGCCAGCAGCGTAGTCGGCCAACAGGACACCCAGTACTTC. As protein: CASSVVGQQDTQYF. Based on the CDR3 plus reference TRBV9 and TRBJ2-5, the full variable domain is DSGVTQTPKHLITATGQRVTLRCSPRSGDLSVYWYQQSLDQGLQFLIQYYNGEERAKGNILERFSAQQFPDLHSELNLSSLELGDSALYFCASSVVGQQDTQYFGPGTRLLVL.